This T cell receptor beta chain was profiled in a study of cytomegalovirus exposure and HLA in healthy donors. Primers for the PCR totalled 60 Vbeta and 13 Jbeta. Assay: immunoSEQ multiplex PCR; the TCRdb copy retains only in-frame clones and omits some. This table lists over 50,000 clones. Healthy individuals who donated bone marrow served as the donors. The study sampled nominally healthy donors, though unrecorded immune exposures were likely. Per germline, CDR1 SGHRS and CDR2 YFSETQ. This CDR3 has 15 amino acids. V trimming: 0 bases; J trimming: 3 bases; junction bases outside the gene matches: 4. Sequencing was done on a sample of PBMCs. The chain has TRBV5-1 and TRBJ2-7; 9 bases line up with TRBD1. The receptor was isolated from a man aged 45-65 years in good health and CMV-seropositive. CDR3 sequence: CASSLDGQGNYEQYF. As DNA, the CDR3 is TGCGCCAGCAGCTTGGATGGACAGGGGAACTACGAGCAGTACTTC.